The TCR beta chain under discussion was sequenced for a study of cytomegalovirus exposure and HLA in healthy donors. Study-level background: Earlier work reported 117 million unique TCR beta sequences from some 170 million T cells. A preliminary data release comprised around 85 million unique TCRs obtained from HLA-typed donors.

With V trimmed by 4 bases and J by 2 bases, 9 bases remained unmatched. Germline V gene sequence: CDR1 SGHDT, CDR2 YYEEEE. The CDR3 has 17 amino acids. 13 Jbeta primers and 60 Vbeta primers were used for the PCR. Produced via immunoSEQ multiplex PCR; TCRdb's table is partial and in-frame only. The sample has roughly 68,000 clones, 66% seen once. Sequencing was done on a sample of PBMCs. The genes are TRBV5-6 and TRBJ2-6, with 7 bases lining up with TRBD1. The sequence was obtained from a man aged 35 to 55 in good health and CMV-seropositive. CDR3 sequence reads: CASSNDRVLAGANVLTF. The CDR3 DNA reads as TGTGCCAGCAGCAATGACAGGGTACTGGCTGGGGCCAACGTCCTGACTTTC.